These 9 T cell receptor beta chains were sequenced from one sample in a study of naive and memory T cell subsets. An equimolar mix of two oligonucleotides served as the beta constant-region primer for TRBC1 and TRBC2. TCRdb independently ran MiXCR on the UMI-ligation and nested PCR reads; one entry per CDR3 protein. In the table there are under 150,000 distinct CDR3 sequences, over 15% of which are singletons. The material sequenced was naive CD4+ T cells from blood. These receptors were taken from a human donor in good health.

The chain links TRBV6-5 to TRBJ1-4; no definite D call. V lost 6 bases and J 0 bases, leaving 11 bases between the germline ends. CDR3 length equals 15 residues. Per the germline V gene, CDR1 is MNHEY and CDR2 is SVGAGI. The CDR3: CASRYTSSTNEKLFF. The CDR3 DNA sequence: TGTGCCAGCAGGTATACAAGCTCAACTAATGAAAAACTGTTTTTT.

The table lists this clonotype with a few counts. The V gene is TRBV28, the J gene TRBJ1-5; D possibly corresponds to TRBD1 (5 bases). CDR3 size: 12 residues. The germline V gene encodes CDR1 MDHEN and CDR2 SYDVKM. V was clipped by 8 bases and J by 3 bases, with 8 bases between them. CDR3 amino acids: CASSGDNQPQHF. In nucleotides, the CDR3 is TGTGCCAGCTCGGGGGACAATCAGCCCCAGCATTTT.

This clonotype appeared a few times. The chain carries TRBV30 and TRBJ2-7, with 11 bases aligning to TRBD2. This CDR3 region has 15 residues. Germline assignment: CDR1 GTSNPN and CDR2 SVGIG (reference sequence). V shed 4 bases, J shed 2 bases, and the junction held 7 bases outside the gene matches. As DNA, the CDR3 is TGTGCCTGGATCCCCGGACTAGCGGGCACCTACGAGCAGTACTTC. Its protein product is CAWIPGLAGTYEQYF.

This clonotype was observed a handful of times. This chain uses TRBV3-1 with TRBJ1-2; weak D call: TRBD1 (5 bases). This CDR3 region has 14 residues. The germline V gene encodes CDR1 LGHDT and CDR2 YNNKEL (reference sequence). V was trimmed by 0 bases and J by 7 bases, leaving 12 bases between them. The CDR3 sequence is CASSQDWGEFGYTF. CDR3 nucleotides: TGTGCCAGCAGCCAAGATTGGGGGGAGTTTGGCTACACCTTC.

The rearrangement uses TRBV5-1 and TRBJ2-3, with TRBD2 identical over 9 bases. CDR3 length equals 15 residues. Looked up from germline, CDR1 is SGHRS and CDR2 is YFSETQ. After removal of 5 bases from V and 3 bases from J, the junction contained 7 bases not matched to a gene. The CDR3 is CASRQAGGGTDTQYF. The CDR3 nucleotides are TGCGCCAGCAGGCAAGCGGGAGGTGGAACAGATACGCAGTATTTT.

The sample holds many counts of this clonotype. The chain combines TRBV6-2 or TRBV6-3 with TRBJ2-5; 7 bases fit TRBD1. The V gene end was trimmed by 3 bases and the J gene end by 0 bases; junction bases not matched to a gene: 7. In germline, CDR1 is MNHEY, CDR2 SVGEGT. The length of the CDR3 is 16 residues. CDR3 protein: CASSYWDSGNQETQYF. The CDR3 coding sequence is TGTGCCAGCAGTTATTGGGACAGCGGAAACCAAGAGACCCAGTACTTC.

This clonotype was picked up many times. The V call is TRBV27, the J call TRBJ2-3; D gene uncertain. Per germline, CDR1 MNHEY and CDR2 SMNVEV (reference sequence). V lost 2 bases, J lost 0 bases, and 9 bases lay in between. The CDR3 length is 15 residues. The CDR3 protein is CASSLEGRSTDTQYF. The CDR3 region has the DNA TGTGCCAGCAGTTTAGAAGGACGCAGCACAGATACGCAGTATTTT.

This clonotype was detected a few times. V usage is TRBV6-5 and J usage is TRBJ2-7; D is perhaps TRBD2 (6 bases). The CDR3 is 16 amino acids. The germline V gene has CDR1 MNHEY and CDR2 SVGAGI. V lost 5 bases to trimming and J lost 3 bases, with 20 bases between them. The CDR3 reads CASSRGSKGLDYEQYF. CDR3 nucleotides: TGTGCCAGCAGTCGGGGGTCGAAGGGTCTAGACTACGAGCAGTACTTC.

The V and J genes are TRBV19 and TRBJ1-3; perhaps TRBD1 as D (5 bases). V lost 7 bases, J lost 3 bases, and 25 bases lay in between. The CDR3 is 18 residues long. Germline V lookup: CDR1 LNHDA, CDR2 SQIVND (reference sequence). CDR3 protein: CASTFSYADSCGGNTIYF. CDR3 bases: TGTGCCAGTACCTTTTCTTACGCAGACAGCTGCGGTGGAAACACCATATATTTT.